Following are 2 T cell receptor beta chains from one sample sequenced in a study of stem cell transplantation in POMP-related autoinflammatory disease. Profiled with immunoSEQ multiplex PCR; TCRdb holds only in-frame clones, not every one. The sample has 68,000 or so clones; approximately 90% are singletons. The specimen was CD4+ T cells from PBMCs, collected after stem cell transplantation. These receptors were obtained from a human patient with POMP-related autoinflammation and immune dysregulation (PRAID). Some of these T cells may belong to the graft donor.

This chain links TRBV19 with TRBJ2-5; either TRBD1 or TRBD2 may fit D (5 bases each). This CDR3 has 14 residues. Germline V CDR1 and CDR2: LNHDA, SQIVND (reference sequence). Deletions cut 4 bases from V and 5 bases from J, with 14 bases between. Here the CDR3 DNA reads TGTGCCAGTAGTACCCGGGGCCTCCGGGAGACCCAGTACTTC. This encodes CASSTRGLRETQYF.

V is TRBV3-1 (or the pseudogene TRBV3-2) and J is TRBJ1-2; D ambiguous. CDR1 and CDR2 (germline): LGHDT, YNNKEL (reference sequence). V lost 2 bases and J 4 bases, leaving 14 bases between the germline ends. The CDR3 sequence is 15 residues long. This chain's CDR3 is CASSQNREGVYGYTF. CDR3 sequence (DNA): TGTGCCAGCAGCCAAAATCGTGAGGGCGTCTATGGCTACACCTTC.